This T cell receptor (beta chain) was captured by sequencing in a study of shared clonotypes between healthy human individuals. Regarding the study as a whole: With four donors compared, around 5% of naive CD4 clonotypes were shared.

This CDR3 is 17 amino acids long. V gave up 0 bases and J gave up 4 bases; unmatched junction bases: 11. CDR1 is SGDLS and CDR2 is YYNGEE in the germline V gene. Assay used: immunoSEQ multiplex PCR; TCRdb lists only in-frame clones, some missing. This table has some 1 million clones, about 75% appearing once. Concerning this clone itself: What it binds is not known.

V is TRBV9 and J is TRBJ2-5, with 8 bases aligning to TRBD2. This receptor was obtained from a man between 18 and 29 years old in good health. The sequencing input was memory CD4+ T cells sorted from blood. Subset meaning: CD45RA-negative fraction. The CDR3 DNA reads as TGTGCCAGCAGCGTAGGCGGACGGGGGGGCCCAGGAGAGACCCAGTACTTC. It translates to CASSVGGRGGPGETQYF.